Presented here are 4 T cell receptor beta chains from one specimen sequenced in a study of T cell responses to AZD1222 COVID-19 vaccine. Measured with immunoSEQ multiplex PCR; TCRdb has only the in-frame clones, and not every one. The data contain about 180,000 clones, about nine tenths of them singletons. The starting material was peripheral blood, obtained 28 days after the second AZD1222 dose. Receptors originate from an adult who received the AZD1222 COVID-19 vaccine.

The J gene is TRBJ2-2, the V gene TRBV13, with D possibly being TRBD1 or TRBD2 (5 bases each). This CDR3 contains 16 residues. Between the trimmed V and J ends, which lost 5 bases and 1 base, there was a span of 14 bases. The germline V gene has CDR1 PRHDT and CDR2 FYEKMQ (reference sequence). Written as DNA, the CDR3 is TGTGCCAGCAGCCTGGAGCTGGGGGTGAACACCGGGGAGCTGTTTTTT. Its protein is CASSLELGVNTGELFF.

The genes are TRBV13 and TRBJ2-7; D possibly corresponds to TRBD1 (6 bases). Germline V lookup: CDR1 PRHDT, CDR2 FYEKMQ (reference sequence). The germline V and J ends were trimmed by 1 base and 4 bases, with 11 bases remaining between them. There are 14 residues in the CDR3. In DNA, the CDR3 is TGTGCCAGCAGCTTAGTCTCCAGGGGATACGAGCAGTACTTC. Protein product: CASSLVSRGYEQYF.

The chain is built from TRBV28 and TRBJ2-1, with no clear D. Trimming cost V 8 bases and J 15 bases, with 20 bases left between them. This CDR3 comprises 12 residues. Germline V CDR1 and CDR2: MDHEN, SYDVKM. In nucleotides, the CDR3 is TGTGCCAGCGCCCCCTCGGCCGTTGGTATGTTCTTC. Residues: CASAPSAVGMFF. Supplemented by reference TRBV28 and TRBJ2-1, the full variable domain reads DVKVTQSSRYLVKRTGEKVFLECVQDMDHENMFWYRQDPGLGLRLIYFSYDVKMKEKGDIPEGYSVSREKKERFSLILESASTNQTSMYLCASAPSAVGMFFGPGTRLTVL.

The chain recombines TRBV10-3 with TRBJ1-2; D might be TRBD1 (6 bases). Germline CDR1 is ENHRY and CDR2 is SYGVKD. V was pared by 5 bases and J by 8 bases, with 15 bases between. The CDR3 is made up of 13 amino acids. CDR3 residues: CAISSDRNMGYTF. The CDR3 coding sequence is TGTGCCATCAGTTCGGACAGAAATATGGGCTACACCTTC.